This T cell receptor beta chain was recovered during a study of T cell responses to AZD1222 COVID-19 vaccine. Study-level points and caveats: An increase in Spike-specific TCR breadth and depth was observed after two AZD1222 doses.

With respect to this clone: Its target is not known.

Libraries were prepared by immunoSEQ multiplex PCR; TCRdb keeps only in-frame clonotypes and omits some of them. In the table there are about 97,000 clones, roughly 90% of which are singletons. Material: peripheral blood, obtained on day 0 of AZD1222 vaccination. The sequence derives from an adult in good health.

CDR3 sequence reads: CASSRRLAGYNEQFF. The CDR3 coding sequence is TGTGCCAGCAGCCGCCGACTAGCGGGGTACAATGAGCAGTTCTTC. This chain links TRBV13 with TRBJ2-1; TRBD2 agrees at 11 bases. In germline, CDR1 is PRHDT, CDR2 FYEKMQ (reference sequence). There are 15 residues in the CDR3. V lost 5 bases, J lost 4 bases, and 4 bases stayed unmatched.